This entry describes one T cell receptor (beta chain). This specimen belongs to a study of T-cell reconstitution after alpha-beta-depleted transplantation in children. It was with unique molecular identifiers that the TCRbeta library was prepared. MiXCR, applied by TCRdb to the PCR reads, yields one record per CDR3 protein. The table shows about 420,000 distinct CDR3 sequences, with roughly a tenth occurring only once. Trimming removed 6 bases from V and 2 bases from J, with 11 bases in between. This CDR3 has 13 amino acids. Germline assignment: CDR1 SQVTM and CDR2 ANQGSEA. The TCR sequence derives from a human donor who donated a stem cell graft to a child with acute myeloid leukemia. The specimen was PBMCs from the stem cell graft donor, collected from the stem cell graft. The chain links TRBV29-1 to TRBJ2-1, with D tentatively TRBD1 or TRBD2 (5 bases each). The CDR3 DNA reads TGCAGCGTACGGGACGGGACCTACAATGAGCAGTTCTTC. Encoded protein: CSVRDGTYNEQFF.